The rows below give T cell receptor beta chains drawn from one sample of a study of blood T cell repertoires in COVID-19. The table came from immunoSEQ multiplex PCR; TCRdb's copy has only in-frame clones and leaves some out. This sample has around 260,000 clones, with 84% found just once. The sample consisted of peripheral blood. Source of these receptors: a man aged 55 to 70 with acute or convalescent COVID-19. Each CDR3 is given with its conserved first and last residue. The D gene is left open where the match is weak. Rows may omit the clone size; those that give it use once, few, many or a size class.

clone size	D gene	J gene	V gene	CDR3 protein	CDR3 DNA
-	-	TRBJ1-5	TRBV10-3	CAISESTGLLFFHSNQPQHF	TGTGCCATCAGTGAGTCAACAGGTCTCCTATTTTTCCATAGCAATCAGCCCCAGCATTTT
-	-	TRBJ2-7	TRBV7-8	CASMGGGGEQYF	TGTGCCAGCATGGGGGGAGGGGGCGAGCAGTACTTC
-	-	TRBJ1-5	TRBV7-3	CASSLEIRQPQHF	TGTGCCAGCAGCTTGGAGATTCGTCAGCCCCAGCATTTT
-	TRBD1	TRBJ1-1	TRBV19	CASSTWGQGNTEAFF	TGTGCCAGTAGTACGTGGGGACAGGGGAACACTGAAGCTTTCTTT
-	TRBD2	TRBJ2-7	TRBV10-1	CASRRASGISYEQYF	TGCGCCAGCAGAAGGGCTAGCGGGATCTCCTACGAGCAGTACTTC
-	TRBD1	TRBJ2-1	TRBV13	CASSNLRGRLDEQFF	TGTGCCAGCAGCAACCTAAGGGGGCGCCTGGATGAGCAGTTCTTC
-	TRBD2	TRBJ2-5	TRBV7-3	CASSISGSEETQYF	TGTGCCAGCAGCATTAGCGGGAGCGAAGAGACCCAGTACTTC
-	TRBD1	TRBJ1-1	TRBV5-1	CASSSRTGRTEAFF	TGCGCCAGCAGCTCCAGGACAGGGAGGACTGAAGCTTTCTTT
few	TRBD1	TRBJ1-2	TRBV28	CASGQGYGYTF	TGTGCCAGCGGACAGGGCTATGGCTACACCTTC
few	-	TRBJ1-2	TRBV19	CASSIEGLRCTF	TGTGCCAGTAGTATAGAAGGACTTAGGTGCACCTTC
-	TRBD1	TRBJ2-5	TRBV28	CASSWGLDRGRRGKETQYF	TGTGCCAGCAGTTGGGGCCTGGACAGGGGGCGCCGAGGAAAAGAGACCCAGTACTTC
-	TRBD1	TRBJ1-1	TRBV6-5	CASLSQGVVNTEAFF	TGTGCCAGCCTTTCTCAGGGGGTGGTGAACACTGAAGCTTTCTTT
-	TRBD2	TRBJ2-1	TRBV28	CASSLVRTSGINEQFF	TGTGCCAGCAGTTTAGTCCGGACTAGCGGGATTAATGAGCAGTTCTTC
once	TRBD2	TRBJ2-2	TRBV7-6	CASSKRTSIRELFF	TGTGCCAGCAGCAAAAGGACTAGCATAAGGGAGCTGTTTTTT
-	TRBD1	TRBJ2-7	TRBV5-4	CASSLDRARNEQYF	TGTGCCAGCAGCTTAGACAGGGCGAGGAACGAGCAGTACTTC
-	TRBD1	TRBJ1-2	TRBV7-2	CASSLEAGGATLYGYTF	TGTGCCAGCAGCTTAGAGGCAGGGGGCGCGACCCTATATGGCTACACCTTC
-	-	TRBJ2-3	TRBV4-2	CATRVGGAADTQYF	TGTGCCACCCGGGTGGGGGGGGCGGCAGATACGCAGTATTTT
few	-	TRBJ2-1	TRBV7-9	CASSLELINEQFF	TGTGCCAGCAGCTTAGAACTCATCAATGAGCAGTTCTTC
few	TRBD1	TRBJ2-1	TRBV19	CASSSPGQGANEQFF	TGTGCCAGTAGTTCTCCGGGACAGGGGGCCAATGAGCAGTTCTTC
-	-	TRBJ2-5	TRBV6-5	CASSYSHIGTQETQYF	TGTGCCAGCAGTTACTCACATATCGGGACTCAAGAGACCCAGTACTTC
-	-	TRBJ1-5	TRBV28	CASSLAAGHNQPQHF	TGTGCCAGCAGTTTGGCCGCGGGTCACAATCAGCCCCAGCATTTT
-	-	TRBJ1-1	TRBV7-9	CASSQTPTEMNTEAFF	TGTGCCAGCAGCCAGACCCCGACAGAGATGAACACTGAAGCTTTCTTT
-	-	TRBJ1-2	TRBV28	CASSLGLGFRGYTF	TGTGCCAGCAGTTTAGGCCTCGGGTTTCGGGGCTACACCTTC
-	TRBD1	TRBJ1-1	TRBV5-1	CASSLQGAEVTEAFF	TGCGCCAGCAGCTTGCAGGGGGCGGAGGTCACTGAAGCTTTCTTT
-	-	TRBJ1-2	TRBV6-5	CASSPLWGGLYGYTF	TGTGCCAGCAGTCCTCTTTGGGGGGGCCTTTATGGCTACACCTTC
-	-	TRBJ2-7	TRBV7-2	CASSPGYEQYF	TGTGCCAGCAGCCCGGGGTACGAGCAGTACTTC
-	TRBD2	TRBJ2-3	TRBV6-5	CASSYSAGVTDTQYF	TGTGCCAGCAGTTACTCGGCGGGGGTCACAGATACGCAGTATTTT
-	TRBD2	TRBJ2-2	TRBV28	CASSPNRLAGPTGTGELFF	TGTGCCAGCAGTCCCAACCGACTAGCGGGACCCACGGGGACCGGGGAGCTGTTTTTT
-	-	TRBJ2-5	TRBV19	CASSIRAQGRGETQYF	TGTGCCAGTAGTATCCGCGCACAGGGTAGGGGAGAGACCCAGTACTTC
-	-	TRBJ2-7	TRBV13	CASSLVNEQYF	TGTGCCAGCAGCTTAGTCAACGAGCAGTACTTC
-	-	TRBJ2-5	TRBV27	CASSLNGLLSGETQYF	TGTGCCAGCAGTCTCAATGGACTTCTTTCGGGAGAGACCCAGTACTTC
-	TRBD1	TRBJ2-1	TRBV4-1	CASSPDRVWDEQFF	TGCGCCAGCAGCCCGGACAGGGTGTGGGATGAGCAGTTCTTC
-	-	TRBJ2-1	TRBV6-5	CASVRSGASYNEQFF	TGTGCCAGCGTTCGTAGCGGAGCCTCCTACAATGAGCAGTTCTTC
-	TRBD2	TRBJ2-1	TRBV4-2	CASSQDRAGGHNEQFF	TGTGCCAGCAGCCAAGACAGAGCGGGAGGTCACAATGAGCAGTTCTTC
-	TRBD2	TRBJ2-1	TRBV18	CASSPPFITSGSSYNEQFF	TGTGCCAGCTCACCACCGTTCATAACTAGCGGGAGCTCCTACAATGAGCAGTTCTTC
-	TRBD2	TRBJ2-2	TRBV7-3	CASSSIAGAFTGELFF	TGTGCCAGCAGCTCCATAGCGGGGGCGTTCACCGGGGAGCTGTTTTTT
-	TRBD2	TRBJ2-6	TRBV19	CATRGGSSGANVLTF	TGTGCCACCCGGGGGGGAAGCTCTGGGGCCAACGTCCTGACTTTC
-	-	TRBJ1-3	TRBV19	CASGRGGPSGNTIYF	TGTGCCAGCGGAAGGGGAGGTCCATCTGGAAACACCATATATTTT
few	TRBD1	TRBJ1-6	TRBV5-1	CASSGGQGFYSPLHF	TGCGCCAGCAGCGGAGGACAGGGTTTTTATTCACCCCTCCACTTT
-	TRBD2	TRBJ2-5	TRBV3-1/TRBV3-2	CASSQGLAGGETQYF	TGTGCCAGCAGCCAAGGTCTAGCGGGGGGAGAGACCCAGTACTTC
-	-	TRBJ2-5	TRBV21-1	CASIEDQETQYF	TGTGCCAGCATAGAGGACCAAGAGACCCAGTACTTC
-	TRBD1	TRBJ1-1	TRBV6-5	CASSYSRVRGHTEAFF	TGTGCCAGCAGTTACTCGAGAGTCAGGGGGCACACTGAAGCTTTCTTT
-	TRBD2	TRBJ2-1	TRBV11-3	CASSLGSTSGYNEQFF	TGTGCCAGCAGCTTAGGATCGACTAGCGGTTACAATGAGCAGTTCTTC
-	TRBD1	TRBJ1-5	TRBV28	CASRPRGTGKVQPQHF	TGTGCCAGCAGGCCTCGGGGGACAGGGAAGGTTCAGCCCCAGCATTTT
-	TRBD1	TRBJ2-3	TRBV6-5	CASRYYRGADTQYF	TGTGCCAGCAGGTACTACAGGGGCGCAGATACGCAGTATTTT
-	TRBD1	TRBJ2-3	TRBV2	CASRDRGRTDTQYF	TGTGCCAGCAGGGACAGGGGGCGCACAGATACGCAGTATTTT
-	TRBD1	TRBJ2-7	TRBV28	CASTVGQGASGRSYEQYF	TGTGCCAGCACCGTCGGACAGGGGGCAAGCGGGAGAAGCTACGAGCAGTACTTC
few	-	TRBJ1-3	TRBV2	CASSEDSAGNTIYF	TGTGCCAGCAGCGAGGACAGCGCTGGAAACACCATATATTTT
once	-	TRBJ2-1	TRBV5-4	CASSFGALPYNEQFF	TGTGCCAGCAGCTTTGGGGCCCTCCCCTACAATGAGCAGTTCTTC
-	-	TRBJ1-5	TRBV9	CASSVGGGVQPQHF	TGTGCCAGCAGCGTAGGCGGAGGGGTCCAGCCCCAGCATTTT
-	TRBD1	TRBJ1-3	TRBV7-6	CASSKDRGGNTIYF	TGTGCCAGCAGTAAGGACAGGGGCGGAAACACCATATATTTT
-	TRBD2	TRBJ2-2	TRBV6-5	CASSYDGGTTGELFF	TGTGCCAGCAGTTATGACGGGGGGACCACCGGGGAGCTGTTTTTT
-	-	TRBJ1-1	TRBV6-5	CASRFTGNTEAFF	TGTGCCAGCAGATTTACAGGAAACACTGAAGCTTTCTTT
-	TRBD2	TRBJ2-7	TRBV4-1	CASSERTSGRYEQYF	TGCGCCAGCAGCGAACGGACTAGCGGGAGGTACGAGCAGTACTTC
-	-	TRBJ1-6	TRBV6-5	CASRPGQTDGPLHF	TGTGCCAGCAGGCCGGGTCAGACCGACGGGCCCCTCCACTTT